These 28 T cell receptor beta chains came from one sample sequenced in a study of human T cells and chemical hapten exposure. MiXCR was run by TCRdb on the RACE reads, yielding one entry per CDR3 protein. Of more than 300,000 distinct CDR3 sequences listed, over 5% are singletons. Regarding time point: pre-sensitization, week 0. Treatment of the sample: therapeutic diphenylcyclopropenone sensitization with weekly scalp DPC. Material: whole blood, obtained in connection with sensitization to the hapten diphenylcyclopropenone (DPC). These receptors all stem from a young woman with alopecia areata. Some clones in this sample may be carry-over from other donors' samples.

The chain employs TRBV9 and TRBJ2-3; D is unresolved. The CDR3 length is 15 residues. The V and J ends lost 0 bases and 1 base respectively, with 9 bases between them. In germline, CDR1 is SGDLS, CDR2 YYNGEE. CDR3 in DNA: TGTGCCAGCAGCGTAGGTGACCTACGCACAGATACGCAGTATTTT. It yields the protein CASSVGDLRTDTQYF.

This clonotype was found many times. This sequence joins TRBV29-1 and TRBJ1-1; no reliable D call. Trimming took off 3 bases at V and 1 base at J, with 3 bases between the two ends. The CDR3 extends over 11 amino acids. Germline V gene lookup returns CDR1 SQVTM and CDR2 ANQGSEA. The CDR3 DNA sequence: TGCAGCGTTGAGACGAACACTGAAGCTTTCTTT. Protein: CSVETNTEAFF.

The sample holds one count of this clonotype. A much larger clone differs from this one at a single base, so this may be a read error. The chain recombines TRBV4-3 with TRBJ2-1; the match to TRBD2 covers 9 bases. With 3 bases clipped from V and 4 bases from J, the junction kept 10 bases outside the gene matches. CDR3 length: 17 residues. Germline values: CDR1 LGHNA, CDR2 YSLEER. The CDR3: CASSHNLAGHGYNEQFF. In DNA, the CDR3 is TGCGCCAGCAGCCACAATCTAGCGGGACATGGGTACAATGAGCAGTTCTTC.

In this sample, this clonotype turned up a few times. J is TRBJ1-2 and V is TRBV6-5, with unresolved D. The CDR3 has 16 residues. V was cut by 0 bases and J by 6 bases, with 17 bases left in between. Germline CDR1 MNHEY, CDR2 SVGAGI. CDR3: CASSYSNPVGWNGYTF. In DNA form, the CDR3 reads TGTGCCAGCAGTTACTCTAATCCGGTGGGTTGGAATGGCTACACCTTC.

The rearrangement links TRBV7-2 to TRBJ1-2; D is perhaps TRBD1 (5 bases). V dropped 5 bases and J dropped 1 base, with 14 bases sitting between them. The CDR3 spans 15 residues. The germline V gene encodes CDR1 SGHTA and CDR2 FQGNSA. CDR3 in amino acids: CASSPPRGFNYGYTF. In DNA, the CDR3 is TGTGCCAGCAGCCCCCCGCGGGGGTTTAACTATGGCTACACCTTC. Supplemented by reference TRBV7-2 and TRBJ1-2, the full variable domain reads GAGVSQSPSNKVTEKGKDVELRCDPISGHTALYWYRQSLGQGLEFLIYFQGNSAPDKSGLPSDRFSAERTGGSVSTLTIQRTQQEDSAVYLCASSPPRGFNYGYTFGSGTRLTVV.

In its sample, this clonotype was seen many times. V is TRBV28 and J is TRBJ1-4; TRBD1 matches 9 bases. The V gene's germline CDR1 is MDHEN and CDR2 SYDVKM. There are 19 residues in the CDR3. V was pared by 5 bases and J by 8 bases, with 21 bases of the junction left unmatched. The CDR3 spells CASSPLLEHRDREGEKLFF. In nucleotides, the CDR3 is TGTGCCAGCAGTCCCCTCTTAGAACACCGGGACAGGGAGGGAGAAAAACTGTTTTTT.

Many counts were recorded for this clonotype. This chain connects TRBV28 to TRBJ1-2, with no clear D. Germline assignment: CDR1 MDHEN and CDR2 SYDVKM. This CDR3 region has 14 residues. The ends were cut back, 3 bases at V and 2 bases at J, with 10 bases in the middle. CDR3: CASSFLGGNYGYTF. The DNA of the CDR3 is TGTGCCAGCAGTTTTTTAGGAGGGAACTATGGCTACACCTTC.

This clonotype was observed many times. This chain uses TRBV4-3 with TRBJ2-2; TRBD2 is a possible D gene (6 bases). Germline CDR1 is LGHNA and CDR2 is YSLEER. The CDR3 length is 18 residues. V dropped 1 base and J dropped 2 bases, with 17 bases sitting between them. CDR3 in amino acids: CASSQGPEGSYNTGELFF. The CDR3 DNA reads as TGCGCCAGCAGCCAAGGGCCGGAGGGCAGTTACAACACCGGGGAGCTGTTTTTT.

This clonotype was seen at least ten times. The rearrangement joins TRBV29-1 to TRBJ2-3; D unresolved. The V end was cut by 3 bases, the J end by 6 bases, with 7 bases between. CDR1 and CDR2 from the germline V gene are SQVTM and ANQGSEA. This CDR3 is 11 amino acids long. CDR3: CSVDFGDTQYF. CDR3 coding DNA: TGCAGCGTTGACTTTGGGGATACGCAGTATTTT.

This clonotype has more than one count but fewer than ten. This chain connects TRBV6-1 to TRBJ2-2; unclear D gene. The V end was cut by 9 bases, the J end by 1 base, with 9 bases between. Germline CDR1 reads MNHNS; CDR2 reads SASEGT. The CDR3 is 13 residues long. CDR3 in amino acids: CASKVGNTGELFF. CDR3 nucleotide sequence: TGTGCCAGTAAGGTGGGGAACACCGGGGAGCTGTTTTTT.

This clonotype was counted between two and nine times. The rearrangement uses TRBV6-4 and TRBJ2-7; D is ambiguous. Germline values: CDR1 MRHNA, CDR2 SNTAGT. Between the trimmed V and J ends, which lost 3 bases and 0 bases, there was a span of 6 bases. The CDR3 has 13 amino acids. CDR3 in DNA: TGTGCCAGCAGTGATGACTTCTCCTACGAGCAGTACTTC. This translates into CASSDDFSYEQYF.

This clonotype was detected a few times. This chain links TRBV4-1 with TRBJ1-1, with a tentative D call TRBD1 (5 bases). This CDR3 has 17 amino acids. Trimming left V 0 bases short and J 2 bases short, with 16 bases between. Germline V gives CDR1 MGHRA, CDR2 YSYEKL. CDR3 coding DNA: TGCGCCAGCAGCCAAGAGGGACTCGGAGGGTATAACACTGAAGCTTTCTTT. As protein: CASSQEGLGGYNTEAFF.

This clonotype appeared many times. This rearrangement joins TRBV5-1 to TRBJ2-7; unclear D gene. Germline V gene sequence: CDR1 SGHRS, CDR2 YFSETQ. The CDR3 has 11 amino acids. Trimming left V 5 bases short and J 6 bases short, with 9 bases between. In DNA, the CDR3 is TGCGCCAGCAGTGACGGTTCCGAGCAGTACTTC. Encoded protein: CASSDGSEQYF.

This clonotype turned up a few times. The chain combines TRBV6-2 or TRBV6-3 with TRBJ2-3; D possibly corresponds to TRBD1 (5 bases). Germline values: CDR1 MNHEY, CDR2 SVGEGT. The CDR3 consists of 15 residues. With 6 bases removed from V and 0 bases from J, the gap between germline ends came to 13 bases. The CDR3 DNA is TGTGCCAGCAGCAACGGCAGGGTGAGCACAGATACGCAGTATTTT. Translating it yields CASSNGRVSTDTQYF.

This clonotype turned up a few times. V is TRBV6-6 and J is TRBJ2-1; 10 bases match TRBD2. The germline V gene encodes CDR1 MNHNY and CDR2 SVGAGI (reference sequence). J was trimmed by 3 bases and V by 6 bases; bases with no gene match: 2. CDR3 length: 14 amino acids. The CDR3 DNA is TGTGCCAGCAGCACTAGCGGGGTCTACAATGAGCAGTTCTTC. Residues: CASSTSGVYNEQFF.

This clonotype appeared a few times. The chain is built from TRBV29-1 and TRBJ1-1, with 7 bases matching TRBD1. V was clipped by 6 bases and J by 0 bases; unmatched bases: 4. This CDR3 contains 13 residues. Germline CDR1 SQVTM, CDR2 ANQGSEA. CDR3 DNA sequence: TGCAGCGTGCCGGGACAGCTGAACACTGAAGCTTTCTTT. It yields the protein CSVPGQLNTEAFF.

The chain couples TRBV6-5 to TRBJ2-7; a weak D match, TRBD2 (6 bases). In germline, CDR1 is MNHEY, CDR2 SVGAGI. Trimming removed 5 bases from V and 1 base from J, with 9 bases in between. This CDR3 has 13 amino acids. The CDR3 protein is CASSREESYEQYF. In DNA, the CDR3 is TGTGCCAGCAGTAGGGAGGAGTCCTACGAGCAGTACTTC.

The rearrangement links TRBV7-2 to TRBJ2-1; D remains unclear. Per the germline V gene, CDR1 is SGHTA and CDR2 is FQGNSA. V gave up 1 base and J gave up 4 bases, with 11 bases separating them. The length of the CDR3 is 15 residues. DNA of the CDR3: TGTGCCAGCAGCTTAGATCGAAACCAGTACAATGAGCAGTTCTTC. Amino acid sequence: CASSLDRNQYNEQFF.

This chain's CDR3 is CASTFPLDSEAFF. In nucleotides, the CDR3 is TGTGCCAGCACCTTCCCCTTGGACAGCGAAGCTTTCTTT. This chain links TRBV12-3 or TRBV12-4 with TRBJ1-1; perhaps TRBD1 as D (6 bases). Trimming shortened V by 7 bases and J by 8 bases, and 17 bases separated the two germline ends. CDR3 length: 13 amino acids.

This clonotype has only a few counts. The chain is built from TRBV10-3 and TRBJ2-7; D ambiguous. This CDR3 has 13 residues. V lost 2 bases and J 5 bases, leaving 10 bases between the germline ends. Germline-derived CDR1 and CDR2 are ENHRY and SYGVKD. Here the CDR3 reads CAISEGLEDEQYF. The CDR3 nucleotides are TGTGCCATCAGTGAGGGTCTAGAAGACGAGCAGTACTTC.

In this sample, this clonotype turned up a few times. The chain recombines TRBV20-1 with TRBJ2-4, with 7 bases identical to TRBD1. V gave up 2 bases and J gave up 3 bases; unmatched junction bases: 10. Germline loops: CDR1 DFQATT, CDR2 SNEGSKA (reference sequence). CDR3 length: 16 amino acids. CDR3 sequence: CSARPSATGVKNIQYF. In nucleotides, the CDR3 is TGCAGTGCTAGACCAAGCGCCACAGGGGTCAAAAACATTCAGTACTTC.

V usage is TRBV7-9 and J usage is TRBJ2-7; 9 nucleotides agree with TRBD1. Germline CDR1 and CDR2: SEHNR and FQNEAQ (reference sequence). J gave up 6 bases and V 6 bases, and 12 bases lay outside the gene matches. The CDR3 consists of 15 residues. In DNA, the CDR3 is TGTGCCAGCAGTTACAGGGGGCGCGATGACGTCGAGCAGTACTTC. Translated, it gives CASSYRGRDDVEQYF.

In this sample, this clonotype turned up a few times. The J gene is TRBJ1-5, the V gene TRBV29-1; 7 bases are a match to TRBD1. Per germline, CDR1 SQVTM and CDR2 ANQGSEA. This CDR3 spans 14 amino acids. J was trimmed by 2 bases and V by 3 bases; bases with no gene match: 4. CDR3 bases: TGCAGCGTTGAGGGACAGACATGCAATCAGCCCCAGCATTTT. Translated, it gives CSVEGQTCNQPQHF.

The sample holds many counts of this clonotype. This rearrangement joins TRBV2 to TRBJ2-1, with D possibly called TRBD1 or TRBD2 (5 bases each). The CDR3 totals 12 residues. Germline assignment: CDR1 SNHLY and CDR2 FYNNEI. Trimming shortened V by 6 bases and J by 7 bases, and 10 bases separated the two germline ends. CDR3 nucleotide sequence: TGTGCCAGCAGGGGACCAAGTAATGAGCAGTTCTTC. This encodes CASRGPSNEQFF.

This clonotype was observed a handful of times. CDR3 in amino acids: CSAPDRDGYTF. CDR3 coding DNA: TGCAGCGCCCCGGACAGGGACGGCTACACCTTC. V gene TRBV29-1 combines with J gene TRBJ1-2; 8 bases are a match to TRBD1. The CDR3 is 11 residues long. V dropped 7 bases and J dropped 8; count of bases not matched to a gene: 6. Germline loops: CDR1 SQVTM, CDR2 ANQGSEA. Full variable domain (remainder filled in from reference TRBV29-1 and TRBJ1-2): SAVISQKPSRDICQRGTSLTIQCQVDSQVTMMFWYRQQPGQSLTLIATANQGSEATYESGFVIDKFPISRPNLTFSTLTVSNMSPEDSSIYLCSAPDRDGYTFGSGTRLTVV.

The V and J genes are TRBV7-9 and TRBJ1-6; 7 bases align to TRBD1. The CDR3 contains 16 residues. V lost 5 bases and J lost 5; bases outside the gene matches: 9. Looked up from germline, CDR1 is SEHNR and CDR2 is FQNEAQ (reference sequence). The CDR3 spells CASSPGLGTDNSPLHF. The CDR3 region has the DNA TGTGCCAGCAGCCCCGGGCTCGGGACAGATAATTCACCCCTCCACTTT.

In its sample, this clonotype was seen a few times. The chain joins TRBV7-9 to TRBJ1-5; 7 bases are a match to TRBD1. Germline CDR1 and CDR2: SEHNR and FQNEAQ (reference sequence). The trim removed 4 bases at V and 8 bases at J, leaving 8 bases unmatched. CDR3 size: 14 residues. CDR3 loop: CASSSDRWNEPQHF. CDR3 sequence (DNA): TGTGCCAGCAGCTCGGACAGGTGGAATGAGCCCCAGCATTTT.

The CDR3 protein is CASTPGGGSYEQYF. In DNA form, the CDR3 reads TGTGCCAGCACCCCTGGGGGGGGCTCCTACGAGCAGTACTTC. J is TRBJ2-7 and V is TRBV6-6; 7 bases map to TRBD2. J was trimmed by 0 bases and V by 7 bases; bases with no gene match: 6. The CDR3 consists of 14 residues. Germline lookup yields CDR1 MNHNY and CDR2 SVGAGI (reference sequence).